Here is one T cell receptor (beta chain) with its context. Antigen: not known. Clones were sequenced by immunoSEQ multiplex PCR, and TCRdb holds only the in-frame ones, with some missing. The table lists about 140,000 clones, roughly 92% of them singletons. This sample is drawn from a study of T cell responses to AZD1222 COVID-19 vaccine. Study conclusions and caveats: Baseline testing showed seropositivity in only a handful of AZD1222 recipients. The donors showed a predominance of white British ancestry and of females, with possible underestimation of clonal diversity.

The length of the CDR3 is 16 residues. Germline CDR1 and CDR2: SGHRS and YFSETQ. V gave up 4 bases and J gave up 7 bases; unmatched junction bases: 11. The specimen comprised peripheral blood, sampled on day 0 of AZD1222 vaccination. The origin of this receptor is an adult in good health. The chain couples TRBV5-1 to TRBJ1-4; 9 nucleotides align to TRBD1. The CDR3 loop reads CASSPGQGYIGEKLFF. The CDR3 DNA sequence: TGCGCCAGCAGCCCGGGACAGGGTTATATTGGTGAAAAACTGTTTTTT.